Listed below are T cell receptor beta chains from one sample, sequenced in a study of OX40 agonist ivuxolimab in advanced cancers. Assay used: immunoSEQ multiplex PCR; TCRdb lists only in-frame clones, some missing. Counted here are just under 75,000 clones, around 90% occurring once; the ten biggest clones make up approximately 0.45%. This material consisted of CD4+ or CD8+ T cells sorted from blood, taken in a trial of the OX40 agonist ivuxolimab. Receptor source: an adult with an advanced solid tumor such as melanoma, head and neck, liver or kidney cancer. The CDR3 runs from the conserved cysteine through the conserved F or W. The order of the fields is clone size, V gene, J gene, CDR3 length, D gene, CDR3 DNA, CDR3 protein. A D gene is named only where the DNA matches it firmly. Rows may omit the clone size; those that give it use once, few, many or a size class.

abundance: -; v_gene: TRBV15; j_gene: TRBJ2-7; len: 14; d_gene: -; CDR3nt: TGTGCCACCAGCAGAGATCCCCCCCGTTACGAGCAGTACTTC; CDR3aa: CATSRDPPRYEQYF
abundance: -; v_gene: TRBV30; j_gene: TRBJ1-1; len: 15; d_gene: -; CDR3nt: TGTGCCTGGAGTGCCTATGAAGGGGTATTCGCTGAAGCTTTCTTT; CDR3aa: CAWSAYEGVFAEAFF
abundance: -; v_gene: TRBV7-9; j_gene: TRBJ2-1; len: 14; d_gene: -; CDR3nt: TGTGCCAGCAGCGTCTCCGGGACGTACAATGAGCAGTTCTTC; CDR3aa: CASSVSGTYNEQFF
abundance: -; v_gene: TRBV6-5; j_gene: TRBJ1-2; len: 11; d_gene: -; CDR3nt: TGTGCCAGCACCGGGAACTATGGCTACACCTTC; CDR3aa: CASTGNYGYTF
abundance: -; v_gene: TRBV5-5; j_gene: TRBJ1-2; len: 17; d_gene: -; CDR3nt: TGTGCCAGCAGGCCGGTGGGGAGGGGACCTTTAAACTATGGCTACACCTTC; CDR3aa: CASRPVGRGPLNYGYTF
abundance: -; v_gene: TRBV5-1; j_gene: TRBJ2-2; len: 15; d_gene: TRBD2; CDR3nt: TGCGCCAGCAGCTTAGCGGGAGGGCCATCCGGGGAGCTGTTTTTT; CDR3aa: CASSLAGGPSGELFF
abundance: -; v_gene: TRBV6-1; j_gene: TRBJ1-4; len: 13; d_gene: -; CDR3nt: TGTGCCAGCAGTGAACGTTATAATGAAAAACTGTTTTTT; CDR3aa: CASSERYNEKLFF
abundance: -; v_gene: TRBV7-6; j_gene: TRBJ2-1; len: 14; d_gene: TRBD2; CDR3nt: TGTGCCAGCAGCCCACAGGGACTAGTCAATGAGCAGTTCTTC; CDR3aa: CASSPQGLVNEQFF
abundance: -; v_gene: TRBV2; j_gene: TRBJ2-1; len: 14; d_gene: -; CDR3nt: TGTGCCAGCAGTGAGCGACTACAGGGAGATGAGCAGTTCTTC; CDR3aa: CASSERLQGDEQFF
abundance: -; v_gene: TRBV6-5; j_gene: TRBJ1-2; len: 16; d_gene: TRBD1; CDR3nt: TGTGCCAGCAGTTACGTTTTGGGGACAGGGGAGTATGGCTACACCTTC; CDR3aa: CASSYVLGTGEYGYTF
abundance: -; v_gene: TRBV11-2; j_gene: TRBJ2-6; len: 17; d_gene: -; CDR3nt: TGTGCCAGCAGCTGGAGGTGGGGGGTAGCTGGGGCCAACGTCCTGACTTTC; CDR3aa: CASSWRWGVAGANVLTF
abundance: -; v_gene: TRBV28; j_gene: TRBJ2-1; len: 16; d_gene: TRBD1; CDR3nt: TGTGCCAGCAGTTTAGCCGGGACAGAGACCTACAATGAGCAGTTCTTC; CDR3aa: CASSLAGTETYNEQFF
abundance: once; v_gene: TRBV6-6; j_gene: TRBJ1-4; len: 15; d_gene: TRBD1; CDR3nt: TGTGCCAGCAGTTTAGGGACAGGGGGTAATGAAAAACTGTTTTTT; CDR3aa: CASSLGTGGNEKLFF
abundance: once; v_gene: TRBV27; j_gene: TRBJ2-5; len: 14; d_gene: TRBD1; CDR3nt: TGTGCCAGCAAACGGGACAGGGCACAAGAGACCCAGTACTTC; CDR3aa: CASKRDRAQETQYF
abundance: -; v_gene: TRBV27; j_gene: TRBJ2-5; len: 15; d_gene: TRBD1; CDR3nt: TGTGCCAGCAGTTTAATGGGACAGGTACAGGAGACCCAGTACTTC; CDR3aa: CASSLMGQVQETQYF
abundance: -; v_gene: TRBV14; j_gene: TRBJ2-3; len: 17; d_gene: -; CDR3nt: TGTGCCAGCAGCCAAGAAATAACAGGTGAGGGCACAGATACGCAGTATTTT; CDR3aa: CASSQEITGEGTDTQYF
abundance: -; v_gene: TRBV19; j_gene: TRBJ2-2; len: 16; d_gene: TRBD2; CDR3nt: TGTGCCAGTAGGTCTCGCGGGAGGGCCGACACCGGGGAGCTGTTTTTT; CDR3aa: CASRSRGRADTGELFF
abundance: -; v_gene: TRBV19; j_gene: TRBJ2-2; len: 17; d_gene: -; CDR3nt: TGTGCCAGTAGTAACCAGGGCGGCGTGATGGGCACCGGGGAGCTGTTTTTT; CDR3aa: CASSNQGGVMGTGELFF
abundance: -; v_gene: TRBV25-1; j_gene: TRBJ2-5; len: 16; d_gene: -; CDR3nt: TGTGCCAGCAGTGAAGGTGGCGTGCAGGGCCAAGAGACCCAGTACTTC; CDR3aa: CASSEGGVQGQETQYF
abundance: -; v_gene: TRBV4-2; j_gene: TRBJ2-2; len: 19; d_gene: TRBD2; CDR3nt: TGTGCCAGCAGCCAACGAGGCGGACTAGCGGGAGGTCGGCCCGGGGAGCTGTTTTTT; CDR3aa: CASSQRGGLAGGRPGELFF
abundance: -; v_gene: TRBV28; j_gene: TRBJ2-7; len: 14; d_gene: -; CDR3nt: TGTGCCAGCAGTTTATTTGGCAGGTCCTACGAGCAGTACTTC; CDR3aa: CASSLFGRSYEQYF
abundance: -; v_gene: TRBV13; j_gene: TRBJ2-5; len: 14; d_gene: TRBD1; CDR3nt: TGTGCCAGCAGCATCCGACAGGGACGAGAGACCCAGTACTTC; CDR3aa: CASSIRQGRETQYF
abundance: few; v_gene: TRBV4-3; j_gene: TRBJ2-7; len: 14; d_gene: -; CDR3nt: TGCGCCAGCAGCCAAGATCTGGCCTCCTACGAGCAGTACTTC; CDR3aa: CASSQDLASYEQYF
abundance: -; v_gene: TRBV7-2; j_gene: TRBJ2-1; len: 16; d_gene: TRBD2; CDR3nt: TGTGCCAGCAGCCCATGGGGCAGCGGGGGGCTCAATGAGCAGTTCTTC; CDR3aa: CASSPWGSGGLNEQFF
abundance: -; v_gene: TRBV5-8; j_gene: TRBJ2-7; len: 14; d_gene: TRBD2; CDR3nt: TGTGCCAGCAGCTCCGGACTAGCGGGCGTCGGGCAGTACTTC; CDR3aa: CASSSGLAGVGQYF
abundance: -; v_gene: TRBV4-3; j_gene: TRBJ2-1; len: 16; d_gene: TRBD1; CDR3nt: TGCGCCAGCAGCCAAGCCCCCGGGACATCGAAAGGGGGCCAGTTCTTC; CDR3aa: CASSQAPGTSKGGQFF
abundance: -; v_gene: TRBV5-4; j_gene: TRBJ2-5; len: 15; d_gene: -; CDR3nt: TGTGCCAGCAGCTTGGAGGGTAACCGAAAAGAGACCCAGTACTTC; CDR3aa: CASSLEGNRKETQYF
abundance: -; v_gene: TRBV7-9; j_gene: TRBJ1-2; len: 12; d_gene: -; CDR3nt: TGTGCCAGCAGCCGGACGACGGAGTTCTACACCTTC; CDR3aa: CASSRTTEFYTF
abundance: -; v_gene: TRBV19; j_gene: TRBJ2-4; len: 10; d_gene: -; CDR3nt: TGTGCCAGCGGCAGGGGCATTCAGTACTTC; CDR3aa: CASGRGIQYF
abundance: -; v_gene: TRBV7-6; j_gene: TRBJ2-1; len: 15; d_gene: TRBD2; CDR3nt: TGTGCCAGCAGCTCCCAAGCGGGAGTGGGCAATGAGCAGTTCTTC; CDR3aa: CASSSQAGVGNEQFF
abundance: -; v_gene: TRBV29-1; j_gene: TRBJ1-1; len: 13; d_gene: -; CDR3nt: TGCAGCGTTGTTAGACAAGGGGACACTGAAGCTTTCTTT; CDR3aa: CSVVRQGDTEAFF
abundance: few; v_gene: TRBV9; j_gene: TRBJ2-1; len: 13; d_gene: -; CDR3nt: TGTGCCAGCAGCGTAGCACTAAGAGATGAGCAGTTCTTC; CDR3aa: CASSVALRDEQFF
abundance: -; v_gene: TRBV7-2; j_gene: TRBJ2-3; len: 16; d_gene: TRBD2; CDR3nt: TGTGCCAGCAGCTTAGCCCCCGCGCTAGCGGTAAATACGCAGTATTTT; CDR3aa: CASSLAPALAVNTQYF
abundance: -; v_gene: TRBV18; j_gene: TRBJ1-2; len: 17; d_gene: -; CDR3nt: TGTGCCAGCTCACCACAAAGCGGGCGTTCAAGTCCCTATGGCTACACCTTC; CDR3aa: CASSPQSGRSSPYGYTF
abundance: once; v_gene: TRBV4-2; j_gene: TRBJ1-4; len: 15; d_gene: -; CDR3nt: TGTGCCAGCAGCCCTATGGGAAGTGTGGATGAAAAACTGTTTTTT; CDR3aa: CASSPMGSVDEKLFF
abundance: -; v_gene: TRBV6-6; j_gene: TRBJ2-1; len: 15; d_gene: TRBD2; CDR3nt: TGTGCCAGCAGTCCGGGGACTAGCGGGAATAATGAGCAGTTCTTC; CDR3aa: CASSPGTSGNNEQFF
abundance: -; v_gene: TRBV5-1; j_gene: TRBJ2-3; len: 18; d_gene: -; CDR3nt: TGCGCCAGCAGCATCGTCTACAGAGCGGAGAAAGGCACAGATACGCAGTATTTT; CDR3aa: CASSIVYRAEKGTDTQYF
abundance: -; v_gene: TRBV10-3; j_gene: TRBJ2-2; len: 15; d_gene: TRBD1; CDR3nt: TGTGCCATCAGTTTGACAGGGGAGGACACCGGGGAGCTGTTTTTT; CDR3aa: CAISLTGEDTGELFF
abundance: -; v_gene: TRBV4-3; j_gene: TRBJ1-1; len: 16; d_gene: -; CDR3nt: TGCGCCAGCAGCCAAGTTCCTCGATCGAGGGACACTGAAGCTTTCTTT; CDR3aa: CASSQVPRSRDTEAFF
abundance: few; v_gene: TRBV7-2; j_gene: TRBJ1-4; len: 16; d_gene: TRBD1; CDR3nt: TGTGCCAGCAGCATCGACAGGGGGCGGTTGGGTGAAAAACTGTTTTTT; CDR3aa: CASSIDRGRLGEKLFF
abundance: -; v_gene: TRBV18; j_gene: TRBJ2-1; len: 15; d_gene: TRBD1; CDR3nt: TGTGCCAGCTCAACGCTACAGGGGATCTACAATGAGCAGTTCTTC; CDR3aa: CASSTLQGIYNEQFF
abundance: -; v_gene: TRBV9; j_gene: TRBJ2-7; len: 13; d_gene: -; CDR3nt: TGTGCCAGCAGCGTAGATTTCTTGGGGGAGCAGTACTTC; CDR3aa: CASSVDFLGEQYF
abundance: -; v_gene: TRBV5-4; j_gene: TRBJ2-1; len: 15; d_gene: TRBD2; CDR3nt: TGTGCCAGCAGCTTGCGTCGCGGGAGCGACAATGAGCAGTTCTTC; CDR3aa: CASSLRRGSDNEQFF
abundance: -; v_gene: TRBV19; j_gene: TRBJ1-2; len: 11; d_gene: -; CDR3nt: TGTGCCAGCGGACAGTACTATGGCTACACCTTC; CDR3aa: CASGQYYGYTF
abundance: -; v_gene: TRBV7-9; j_gene: TRBJ2-2; len: 15; d_gene: TRBD2; CDR3nt: TGTGCCAGCAACTTGGGGGGAGGGCCCACCGGGGAGCTGTTTTTT; CDR3aa: CASNLGGGPTGELFF
abundance: -; v_gene: TRBV4-1; j_gene: TRBJ1-1; len: 15; d_gene: -; CDR3nt: TGCGCCAGCAGTCAGGAGGGAGCCGTGAACACTGAAGCTTTCTTT; CDR3aa: CASSQEGAVNTEAFF
abundance: -; v_gene: TRBV18; j_gene: TRBJ1-5; len: 15; d_gene: TRBD1; CDR3nt: TGTGCCAGCTCACCGACAGGGATTGGCAATCAGCCCCAGCATTTT; CDR3aa: CASSPTGIGNQPQHF
abundance: -; v_gene: TRBV7-9; j_gene: TRBJ2-1; len: 14; d_gene: -; CDR3nt: TGTGCCAGCAGCCCAACACAGGGCGGGAATGAGCAGTTCTTC; CDR3aa: CASSPTQGGNEQFF
abundance: -; v_gene: TRBV7-2; j_gene: TRBJ2-3; len: 14; d_gene: -; CDR3nt: TGTGCCAGCAGCCAGGGACTACAGGGAGATACGCAGTATTTT; CDR3aa: CASSQGLQGDTQYF
abundance: -; v_gene: TRBV7-2; j_gene: TRBJ1-1; len: 14; d_gene: -; CDR3nt: TGTGCCAGCAGCTTAACGACCGGAGACACTGAAGCTTTCTTT; CDR3aa: CASSLTTGDTEAFF
abundance: -; v_gene: TRBV30; j_gene: TRBJ1-1; len: 16; d_gene: -; CDR3nt: TGTGCCTGGAGCCTACAAAGGGACACTCGGAACACTGAAGCTTTCTTT; CDR3aa: CAWSLQRDTRNTEAFF
abundance: -; v_gene: TRBV7-2; j_gene: TRBJ1-2; len: 13; d_gene: -; CDR3nt: TGTGCCAGCAGCTTAGCACGGATCTATGGCTACACCTTC; CDR3aa: CASSLARIYGYTF
abundance: -; v_gene: TRBV27; j_gene: TRBJ1-1; len: 15; d_gene: TRBD1; CDR3nt: TGTGCCAGCAGTTTAGGTATGACAGGGGGTTCTGAAGCTTTCTTT; CDR3aa: CASSLGMTGGSEAFF
abundance: -; v_gene: TRBV4-2; j_gene: TRBJ2-1; len: 16; d_gene: -; CDR3nt: TGTGCCAGCAGCCAAGATATAGGGTTAACCTACAATGAGCAGTTCTTC; CDR3aa: CASSQDIGLTYNEQFF
abundance: once; v_gene: TRBV6-1; j_gene: TRBJ1-1; len: 17; d_gene: -; CDR3nt: TGTGCCAGCAGTGACACGAGGAGGTCGGGGGAGAACACTGAAGCTTTCTTT; CDR3aa: CASSDTRRSGENTEAFF